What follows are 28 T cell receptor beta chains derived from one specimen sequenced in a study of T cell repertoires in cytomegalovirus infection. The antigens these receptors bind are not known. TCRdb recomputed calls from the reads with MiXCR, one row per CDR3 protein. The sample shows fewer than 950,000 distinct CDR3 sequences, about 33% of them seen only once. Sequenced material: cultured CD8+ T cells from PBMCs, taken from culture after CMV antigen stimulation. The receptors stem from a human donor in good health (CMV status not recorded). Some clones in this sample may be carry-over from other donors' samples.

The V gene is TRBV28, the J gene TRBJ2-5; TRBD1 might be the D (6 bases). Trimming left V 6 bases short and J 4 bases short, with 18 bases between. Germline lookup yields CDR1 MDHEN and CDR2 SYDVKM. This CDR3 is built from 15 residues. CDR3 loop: CASSLGQCGRETQYF. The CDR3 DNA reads TGTGCCAGCAGCCTTGGACAGTGCGGGCGAGAGACCCAGTACTTC.

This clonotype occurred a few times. CDR3 loop: CASSWAGDTGELFF. As DNA, the CDR3 is TGTGCCAGCAGTTGGGCCGGGGACACCGGGGAGCTGTTTTTT. The chain employs TRBV6-5 and TRBJ2-2; TRBD2 might be the D (5 bases). Germline V CDR1 and CDR2: MNHEY, SVGAGI. This CDR3 has 14 amino acids. Trimming stripped 4 bases from V and 3 bases from J, with 9 bases between.

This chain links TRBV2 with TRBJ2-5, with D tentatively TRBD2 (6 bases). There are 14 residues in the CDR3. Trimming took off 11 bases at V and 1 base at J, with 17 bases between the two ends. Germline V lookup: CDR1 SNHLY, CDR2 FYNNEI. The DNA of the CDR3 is TGTGCCTCGATGGCCCGCGGGGTCCAAGAGACCCAGTACTTC. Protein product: CASMARGVQETQYF.

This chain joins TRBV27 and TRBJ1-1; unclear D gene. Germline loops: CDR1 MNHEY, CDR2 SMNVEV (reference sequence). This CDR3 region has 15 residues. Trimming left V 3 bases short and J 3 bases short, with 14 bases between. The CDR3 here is CASSLVGNLDTEAFF. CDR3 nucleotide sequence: TGTGCCAGCAGTTTGGTAGGGAATCTGGACACTGAAGCTTTCTTT.

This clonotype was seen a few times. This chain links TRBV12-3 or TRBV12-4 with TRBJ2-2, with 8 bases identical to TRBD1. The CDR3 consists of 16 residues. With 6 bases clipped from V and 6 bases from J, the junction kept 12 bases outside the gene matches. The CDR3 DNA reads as TGTGCCAGCAGCTCCCTAGGACAGGGAAGCCCCGGGGAGCTGTTTTTT. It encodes CASSSLGQGSPGELFF.

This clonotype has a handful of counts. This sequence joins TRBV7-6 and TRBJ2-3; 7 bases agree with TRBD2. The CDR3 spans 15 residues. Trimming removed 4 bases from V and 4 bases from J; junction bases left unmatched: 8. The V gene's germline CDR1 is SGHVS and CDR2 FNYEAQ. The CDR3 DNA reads TGTGCCAGCAGCTCTGGTCTAGCGGAGGCAGATACGCAGTATTTT. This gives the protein CASSSGLAEADTQYF.

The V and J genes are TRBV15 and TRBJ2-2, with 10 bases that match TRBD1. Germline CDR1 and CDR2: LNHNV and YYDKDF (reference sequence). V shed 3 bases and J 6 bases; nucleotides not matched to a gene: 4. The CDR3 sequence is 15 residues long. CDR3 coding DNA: TGTGCCACCAGCAGCGACAGGGGGCTGGCCGGGGAGCTGTTTTTT. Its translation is CATSSDRGLAGELFF.

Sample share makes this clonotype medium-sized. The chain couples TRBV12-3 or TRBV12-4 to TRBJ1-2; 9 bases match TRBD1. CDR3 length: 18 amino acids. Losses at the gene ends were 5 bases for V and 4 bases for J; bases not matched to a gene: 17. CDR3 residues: CASSRRTGASDMRYGYTF. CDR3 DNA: TGTGCCAGCAGTCGGCGGACAGGGGCCTCTGATATGCGCTATGGCTACACCTTC.

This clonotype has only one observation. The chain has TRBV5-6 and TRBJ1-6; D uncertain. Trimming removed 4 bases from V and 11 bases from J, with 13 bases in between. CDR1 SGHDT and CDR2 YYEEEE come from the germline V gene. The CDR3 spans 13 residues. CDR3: CASSQQASTPLHF. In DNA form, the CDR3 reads TGTGCCAGCAGCCAGCAGGCTAGCACACCCCTCCACTTT. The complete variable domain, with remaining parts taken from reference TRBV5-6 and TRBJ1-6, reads DAGVTQSPTHLIKTRGQQVTLRCSPKSGHDTVSWYQQALGQGPQFIFQYYEEEERQRGNFPDRFSGHQFPNYSSELNVNALLLGDSALYLCASSQQASTPLHFGNGTRLTVT.

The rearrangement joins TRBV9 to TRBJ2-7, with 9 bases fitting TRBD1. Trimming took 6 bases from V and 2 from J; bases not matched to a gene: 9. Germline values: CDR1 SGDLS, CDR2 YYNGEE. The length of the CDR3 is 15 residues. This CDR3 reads CASTKPDRGTYEQYF. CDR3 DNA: TGTGCCAGCACCAAACCCGACAGGGGGACCTACGAGCAGTACTTC.

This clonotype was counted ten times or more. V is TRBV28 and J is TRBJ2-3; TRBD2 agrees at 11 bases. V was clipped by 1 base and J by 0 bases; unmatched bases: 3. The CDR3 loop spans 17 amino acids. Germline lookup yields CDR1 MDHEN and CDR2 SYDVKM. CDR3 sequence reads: CASSLLAGGPSTDTQYF. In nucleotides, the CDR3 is TGTGCCAGCAGTTTATTAGCGGGGGGGCCTAGCACAGATACGCAGTATTTT.

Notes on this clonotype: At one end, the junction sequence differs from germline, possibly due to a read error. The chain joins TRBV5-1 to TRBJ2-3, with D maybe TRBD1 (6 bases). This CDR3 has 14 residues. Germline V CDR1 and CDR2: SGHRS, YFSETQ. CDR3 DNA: TGCGCCAGCAGCTTGAGGGACATCACAGATATGCAGTATTTT. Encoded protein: CASSLRDITDMQYF.

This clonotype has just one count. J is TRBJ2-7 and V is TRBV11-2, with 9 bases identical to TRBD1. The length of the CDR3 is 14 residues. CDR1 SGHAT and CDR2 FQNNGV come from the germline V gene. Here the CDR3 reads CVSSLRGQGHEQYV. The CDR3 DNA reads TGTGTCAGCAGCTTAAGGGGACAGGGCCACGAGCAGTACGTC.

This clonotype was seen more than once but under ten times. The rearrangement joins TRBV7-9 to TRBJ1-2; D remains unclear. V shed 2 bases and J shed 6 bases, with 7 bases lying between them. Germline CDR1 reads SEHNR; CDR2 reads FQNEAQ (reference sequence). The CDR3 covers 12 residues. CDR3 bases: TGTGCCAGCAGCTTAAGTACCGATGGCTACACCTTC. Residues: CASSLSTDGYTF.

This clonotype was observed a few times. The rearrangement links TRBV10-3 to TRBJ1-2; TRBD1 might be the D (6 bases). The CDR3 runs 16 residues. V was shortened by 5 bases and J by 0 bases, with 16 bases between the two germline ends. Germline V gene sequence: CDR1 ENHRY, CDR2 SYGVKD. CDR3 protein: CAISNTLTGTNYGYTF. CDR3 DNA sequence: TGTGCCATCAGTAATACCTTGACAGGAACTAACTATGGCTACACCTTC.

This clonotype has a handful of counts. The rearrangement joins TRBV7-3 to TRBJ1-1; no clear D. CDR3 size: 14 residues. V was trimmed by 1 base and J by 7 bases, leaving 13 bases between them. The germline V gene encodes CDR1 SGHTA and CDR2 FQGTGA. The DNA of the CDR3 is TGTGCCAGCAGCTTAATGGGAGGGTCTGATGAAGCTTTCTTT. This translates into CASSLMGGSDEAFF.

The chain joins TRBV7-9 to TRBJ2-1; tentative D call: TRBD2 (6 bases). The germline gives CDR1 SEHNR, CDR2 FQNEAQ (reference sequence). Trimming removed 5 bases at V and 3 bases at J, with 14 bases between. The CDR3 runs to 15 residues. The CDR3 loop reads CASSTETGSYNEQFF. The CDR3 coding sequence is TGTGCCAGCAGCACAGAGACCGGGAGCTACAATGAGCAGTTCTTC.

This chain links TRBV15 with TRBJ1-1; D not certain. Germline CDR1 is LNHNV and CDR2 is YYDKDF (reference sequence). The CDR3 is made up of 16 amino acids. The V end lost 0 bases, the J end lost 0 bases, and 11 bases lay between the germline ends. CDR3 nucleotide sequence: TGTGCCACCAGCAGAGACCGAGGCACAATGAACACTGAAGCTTTCTTT. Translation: CATSRDRGTMNTEAFF.

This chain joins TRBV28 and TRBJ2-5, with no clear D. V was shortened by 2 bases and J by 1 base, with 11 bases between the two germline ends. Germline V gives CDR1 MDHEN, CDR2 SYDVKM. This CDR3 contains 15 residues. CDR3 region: CASSLRWQPQETQYF. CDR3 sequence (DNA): TGTGCCAGCAGTTTAAGGTGGCAGCCCCAAGAGACCCAGTACTTC.

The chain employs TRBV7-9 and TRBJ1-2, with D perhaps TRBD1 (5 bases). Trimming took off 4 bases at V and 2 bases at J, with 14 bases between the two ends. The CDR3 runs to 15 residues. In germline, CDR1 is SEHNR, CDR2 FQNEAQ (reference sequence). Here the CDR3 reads CASSSPTGPNYGYTF. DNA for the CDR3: TGTGCCAGCAGCTCCCCCACAGGCCCGAACTATGGCTACACCTTC. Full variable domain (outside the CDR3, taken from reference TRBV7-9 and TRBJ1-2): DTGVSQNPRHKITKRGQNVTFRCDPISEHNRLYWYRQTLGQGPEFLTYFQNEAQLEKSRLLSDRFSAERPKGSFSTLEIQRTEQGDSAMYLCASSSPTGPNYGYTFGSGTRLTVV.

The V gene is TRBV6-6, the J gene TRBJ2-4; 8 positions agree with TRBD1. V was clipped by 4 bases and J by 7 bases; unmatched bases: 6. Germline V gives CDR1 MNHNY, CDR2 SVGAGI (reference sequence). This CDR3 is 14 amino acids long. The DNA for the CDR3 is TGTGCCAGCAGTTCGGACAGGGTTTGGAACATTCAGTACTTC. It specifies CASSSDRVWNIQYF.

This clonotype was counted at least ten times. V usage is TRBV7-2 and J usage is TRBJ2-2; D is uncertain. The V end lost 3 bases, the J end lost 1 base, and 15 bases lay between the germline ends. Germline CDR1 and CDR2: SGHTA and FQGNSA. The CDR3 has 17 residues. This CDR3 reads CASSFSSGYLNTGELFF. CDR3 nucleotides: TGTGCCAGCAGCTTTTCATCGGGTTACTTGAACACCGGGGAGCTGTTTTTT.

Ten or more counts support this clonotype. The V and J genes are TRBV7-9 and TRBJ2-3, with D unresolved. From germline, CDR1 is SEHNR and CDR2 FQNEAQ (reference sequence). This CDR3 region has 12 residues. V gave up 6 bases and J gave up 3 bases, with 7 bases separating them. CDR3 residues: CASSLSTDTQYF. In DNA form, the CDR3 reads TGTGCCAGCAGTTTATCTACAGATACGCAGTATTTT.

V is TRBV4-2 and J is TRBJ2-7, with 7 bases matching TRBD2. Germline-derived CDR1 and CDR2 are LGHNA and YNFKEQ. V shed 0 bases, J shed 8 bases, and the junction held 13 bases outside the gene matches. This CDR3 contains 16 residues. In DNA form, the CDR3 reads TGTGCCAGCAGCCAAGATTGGGGGGGGGATGGCGGGCAGCAGTACGTC. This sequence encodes CASSQDWGGDGGQQYV.

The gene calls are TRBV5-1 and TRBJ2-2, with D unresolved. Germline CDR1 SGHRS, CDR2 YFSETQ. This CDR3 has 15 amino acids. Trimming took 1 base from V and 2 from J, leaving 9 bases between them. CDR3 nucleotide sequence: TGCGCCAGCAGCTTGTACAGCCCTAACACCGGGGAGCTGTTTTTT. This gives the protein CASSLYSPNTGELFF. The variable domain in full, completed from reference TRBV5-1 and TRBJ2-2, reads KAGVTQTPRYLIKTRGQQVTLSCSPISGHRSVSWYQQTPGQGLQFLFEYFSETQRNKGNFPGRFSGRQFSNSRSEMNVSTLELGDSALYLCASSLYSPNTGELFFGEGSRLTVL.

Here the CDR3 reads CASSYLRGPEAFF. CDR3 nucleotide sequence: TGTGCCAGCAGTTACCTCAGGGGGCCCGAAGCTTTCTTT. This chain links TRBV6-2 or TRBV6-3 with TRBJ1-1, with 8 positions matching TRBD1. Germline trimming cut 2 bases from V and 8 bases from J; bases unmatched to any gene: 4. CDR1 MNHEY and CDR2 SVGEGT come from the germline V gene. This CDR3 region has 13 residues.

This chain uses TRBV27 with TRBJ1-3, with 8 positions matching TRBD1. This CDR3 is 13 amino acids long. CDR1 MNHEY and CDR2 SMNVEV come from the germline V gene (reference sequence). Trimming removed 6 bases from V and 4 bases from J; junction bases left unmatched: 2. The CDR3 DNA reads TGTGCCAGCAGGGACAGGGTCGGAAACACCATATATTTT. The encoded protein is CASRDRVGNTIYF.

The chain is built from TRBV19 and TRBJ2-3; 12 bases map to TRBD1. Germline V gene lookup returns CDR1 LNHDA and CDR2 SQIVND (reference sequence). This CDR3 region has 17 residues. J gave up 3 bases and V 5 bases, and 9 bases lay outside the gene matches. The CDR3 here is CASSDRDRGRITDTQYF. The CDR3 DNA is TGTGCCAGTAGTGACCGGGACAGGGGGCGCATAACAGATACGCAGTATTTT.